These T cell receptor beta chains were read from a single sample in a study of identical twins. TCRdb re-analysed the 5' RACE reads in MiXCR, keeping a single row per CDR3 protein. The sample lists hundreds of thousands of distinct CDR3 sequences, over 15% seen once, with roughly 13% in the top ten. The same data also went into a second study, on T cells expressing NK-cell markers.

Sequenced sample: PBMCs. The source of these receptors is a woman younger than 35 in good health. CDR3s include the opening cysteine and the closing phenylalanine or tryptophan. A D gene is named only where the DNA matches it firmly. Size is stated for part of the rows, as once, few or many counts, or as a class when the clone is expanded.

cdr3_nt cdr3_aa v_call d_call j_call clone_size
TGCGCCAGCAGCCAAGCCCCAGGGAACACTGAAGCTTTCTTT CASSQAPGNTEAFF TRBV4-3 - TRBJ1-1 few
TGTGCCAGCAGTCGCCAAGAAACTACTCCCGGGGCGGGCTACACCTTC CASSRQETTPGAGYTF TRBV6-2/TRBV6-3 - TRBJ1-2 few
TGTGCCAGCAGGCAAGGTCGGGGGAACACTGAAGCTTTCTTT CASRQGRGNTEAFF TRBV2 - TRBJ1-1 -
TGTGCCAGCAGCCAAGATAGGGTGGGAGCAGAGACCCAGTACTTC CASSQDRVGAETQYF TRBV14 - TRBJ2-5 -
TGCAGCGTTCGAACCCATAGCGGGAGGCCCTCCTACTTAGGCGCAGTATTT CSVRTHSGRPSYLGAVF TRBV29-1 TRBD2 TRBJ2-3 -
TGTGCCAGCAGCCTGGGGGGCCGCCTTTATGGCTACACCTTC CASSLGGRLYGYTF TRBV5-5 - TRBJ1-2 few
TGTGCCAGCAGTTACAGGGGGGTGACCGAGCAGTACTTC CASSYRGVTEQYF TRBV6-6 - TRBJ2-7 -
TGCAGCGTGCCCGGGGAGGTAACCACTGAAGCTTTCTTT CSVPGEVTTEAFF TRBV29-1 - TRBJ1-1 -
TGTGCCAGCAGCTCGGGACGCAGCCGAGTGGAGCTGTTTTTT CASSSGRSRVELFF TRBV11-3 - TRBJ2-2 -
TGTGCCAGCAGCTTCCGGGAGAGCTCCTACAATGAGCAGTTCTTC CASSFRESSYNEQFF TRBV5-1 - TRBJ2-1 many
TGTGCCAGCAGCTTAGTAGCGGGGGGGCCGGATACGCAGTATTTT CASSLVAGGPDTQYF TRBV7-3 TRBD2 TRBJ2-3 -
TGTGCCAGCAGCTTAGATGGCAGGGTGGACTATGGCTACACCTTC CASSLDGRVDYGYTF TRBV7-6 - TRBJ1-2 few
TGCAGCGTTGACGTGGCGGGAGGGCGGAATGAGCAGTTCTTC CSVDVAGGRNEQFF TRBV29-1 TRBD2 TRBJ2-1 -
TGTGCCAGCAGTTGGGACTGGGTACGTCAGCAGTACTTC CASSWDWVRQQYF TRBV12-3/TRBV12-4 - TRBJ2-7 -
TGTGCCAGCAGCTTGATCCTAAGGAACAATGAGCAGTTCTTC CASSLILRNNEQFF TRBV5-6 - TRBJ2-1 few
TGTGCCATCAGTGAAAGCGCGGGACCCAATTCACCCCTCCACTTT CAISESAGPNSPLHF TRBV10-3 - TRBJ1-6 -
TGTGCCAGCAGTAAGGGGGCCCTGGGGGGCTACACCTTC CASSKGALGGYTF TRBV12-3/TRBV12-4 TRBD1 TRBJ1-2 -
TGTGCCAGCAGCCAAGGAGGAGCGGGCCAATATCCCCTCCACTTT CASSQGGAGQYPLHF TRBV3-1 - TRBJ1-6 -
TGTGCCTTTACGACTAGCGGGGGCTACGAGCAGTACTTC CAFTTSGGYEQYF TRBV30 TRBD2 TRBJ2-7 few
TGCAGTGCGACTCCCACTAGCACTGGTGGAAACGAGCAGTACTTC CSATPTSTGGNEQYF TRBV20-1 - TRBJ2-7 -
TGTGCCAGCAGCCCGGCTAGCGGGAGTATCGATGAGCAGTTCTTC CASSPASGSIDEQFF TRBV12-3/TRBV12-4 TRBD2 TRBJ2-1 -
TGTGCCAGCAGCCAAGATCTCCTAGCGGGGTACAATGAGCAGTTCTTC CASSQDLLAGYNEQFF TRBV4-2 TRBD2 TRBJ2-1 -
TGTGCCAGCAGTTTCTACCCCGGGACAGGGGGCAAAGTGGAATCCTACGAGCAGTACTTC CASSFYPGTGGKVESYEQYF TRBV12-3/TRBV12-4 TRBD1 TRBJ2-7 many
TGTGCCAGCAGTTTACAGGGACCCGGGGAGCTGTTTTTT CASSLQGPGELFF TRBV12-3/TRBV12-4 - TRBJ2-2 many
TGTGCCAGCTCACCACCGAAAGCGGGAGTAACAGATACGCAGTATTTT CASSPPKAGVTDTQYF TRBV18 TRBD2 TRBJ2-3 few
TGCAGTGCTCTATCGGGAGAGACCCAGTACTTC CSALSGETQYF TRBV20-1 - TRBJ2-5 few
TGCAGTGCTCGGGGGGACTCGTCTGCCTACGAGCAGTACTTC CSARGDSSAYEQYF TRBV20-1 TRBD2 TRBJ2-7 few
TGTGCCAGCAGTCGGGGACAGGGAATTGAAGCTTTCTTT CASSRGQGIEAFF TRBV12-3/TRBV12-4 TRBD1 TRBJ1-1 few
TGTGCCAGTAGTCGGGGACTAGCGGGGGGCACCATCCAAGAGACCCAGTACTTC CASSRGLAGGTIQETQYF TRBV19 TRBD2 TRBJ2-5 -
TGTGCCAGCAGCAACTCCTACCTACGCGATGAGCAGTTCTTC CASSNSYLRDEQFF TRBV7-9 - TRBJ2-1 -
TGCAGTGCTAGGGTACAGACCCAAGAGACCCAGTACTTC CSARVQTQETQYF TRBV20-1 - TRBJ2-5 -
TGCAGCGTTGCCGGCATCCAAGAGACCCAGTACTTC CSVAGIQETQYF TRBV29-1 - TRBJ2-5 few
TGTGCCAGCAGCCAACCAGGGGCGGGCGAGCAGTACTTC CASSQPGAGEQYF TRBV14 - TRBJ2-7 -
TGTGCCAGCGGGGCGCACTATGGCTACACCTTC CASGAHYGYTF TRBV12-3/TRBV12-4 - TRBJ1-2 -
TGCAGTATAAGAGCGGGCACAGATACGCAGTATTTT CSIRAGTDTQYF TRBV20-1 - TRBJ2-3 -
TGTGCCAGTCTCGGATACAATGAGCAGTTCTTC CASLGYNEQFF TRBV12-3/TRBV12-4 - TRBJ2-1 many
TGTGCCAGCAGTCCTGCAGGGGCTGGGGCCAACGTCCTGACTTTC CASSPAGAGANVLTF TRBV12-3/TRBV12-4 - TRBJ2-6 -
TGCAGTGCCGTGCCTACTCTAGCGGGAATGACAGATACGCAGTATTTT CSAVPTLAGMTDTQYF TRBV20-1 TRBD2 TRBJ2-3 few
TGCAGTGCTGCCGGGGGGAGGAACTATGGCTACACCTTC CSAAGGRNYGYTF TRBV20-1 - TRBJ1-2 few
TGTGCCAGCAGCGGCCAGTACAGGATCGGGAGCTACACCTTC CASSGQYRIGSYTF TRBV9 - TRBJ1-2 -
TGTGCCAGCACCTGGGACCGATATAACACCGGGGAGCTGTTTTTT CASTWDRYNTGELFF TRBV6-1 - TRBJ2-2 -
TGTGCCAGCAGCCAAATAAGAGGAGCCTACAATGAGCAGTTCTTC CASSQIRGAYNEQFF TRBV16 - TRBJ2-1 few
TGCGCCAGCAGCCAAGAAGGGCGACAGAACAATGAGCAGTTCTTC CASSQEGRQNNEQFF TRBV4-1 - TRBJ2-1 -
TGTGCCACCAGCAGGCGTGGTGGAGGATTCACTGAAGCTTTCTTT CATSRRGGGFTEAFF TRBV15 - TRBJ1-1 few
TGCAGCGTCGCATTTGGACCCGCAGAGACCCAGTACTTC CSVAFGPAETQYF TRBV29-1 - TRBJ2-5 few
TGTGCCAGTAACCGGGACTTTACATACTACGAGCAGTACTTC CASNRDFTYYEQYF TRBV6-2/TRBV6-3 - TRBJ2-7 -
TGTGCCAGCAGCCGACCGGCCGGGAGCACAGATACGCAGTATTTT CASSRPAGSTDTQYF TRBV12-3/TRBV12-4 - TRBJ2-3 once
TGTGCCAGCTCATCACGGGTTCTACGTGATACGCAGTATTTT CASSSRVLRDTQYF TRBV18 - TRBJ2-3 few
TGCAGTGCTACCCTGGTAGGGGCGGGCACAGATACGCAGTATTTT CSATLVGAGTDTQYF TRBV20-1 - TRBJ2-3 -
TGCAGCGTTGTAAGGACTAGCAACAATGAGCAGTTCTTC CSVVRTSNNEQFF TRBV29-1 TRBD2 TRBJ2-1 -
TGTGCCAGCAGCGCGGGACAGTTGAACACTGAAGCTTTCTTT CASSAGQLNTEAFF TRBV9 TRBD1 TRBJ1-1 many
TGTGCCAGCAGTTTAAGCGGGAGAAGTACCGAGCAGTACTTC CASSLSGRSTEQYF TRBV12-3/TRBV12-4 TRBD2 TRBJ2-7 few
TGCGCCAGCAGCTTGGAGCCGGGGGCCTCCTACGAGCAGTACTTC CASSLEPGASYEQYF TRBV5-1 - TRBJ2-7 -
TGCAGTGCGGGATCTAGGGTTTCCACAGATACGCAGTATTTT CSAGSRVSTDTQYF TRBV20-1 - TRBJ2-3 few
TGCAGTGCTCGGGACAGGGTAACTGGAAACACCATATATTTT CSARDRVTGNTIYF TRBV20-1 TRBD1 TRBJ1-3 -
TGTGCCAGCAGCTTAGGGACAACGTACCAAGAGACCCAGTACTTC CASSLGTTYQETQYF TRBV7-6 - TRBJ2-5 few
TGCGCCAGCAGCTTGGAAGTTACCTACTTCAATGAGCAGTTCTTC CASSLEVTYFNEQFF TRBV5-1 - TRBJ2-1 few